The rows below give T cell receptor beta chains drawn from one sample of a study of T cell changes during pregnancy in multiple sclerosis. Clones were sequenced by immunoSEQ multiplex PCR, and TCRdb holds only the in-frame ones, with some missing. The sample includes 60,000 to 85,000 clones, 90% to 95% seen only once; the top ten take 1.4%. The sequencing used peripheral blood, collected in the second trimester of pregnancy. The receptors here all came from a female donor with multiple sclerosis, enrolled in a pregnancy study. The CDR3 runs from the conserved cysteine through the conserved F or W. D genes are given only for firm matches. Clone size is shown for a subset of rows, as once, few, many or a class of expanded clone.

. TRBJ1-2 . TRBV5-4 CASRSPTGTYGYTF TGTGCCAGCAGGTCCCCGACAGGCACCTATGGCTACACCTTC
. TRBJ2-2 . TRBV7-9 CASSPAGSGTNTGELFF TGTGCCAGCAGCCCCGCGGGGAGCGGAACGAACACCGGGGAGCTGTTTTTT
TRBD2 TRBJ2-5 once TRBV28 CASSSPPTAGAETQYF TGTGCCAGCAGTTCCCCCCCTACAGCGGGAGCCGAGACCCAGTACTTC
. TRBJ1-5 . TRBV19 CASSDRRGGRNQPQHF TGTGCCAGTAGTGATCGCCGGGGGGGCCGGAATCAGCCCCAGCATTTT
TRBD1 TRBJ1-5 . TRBV18 CASSPWAGGDNQPQHF TGTGCCAGCTCACCCTGGGCAGGGGGAGACAATCAGCCCCAGCATTTT
. TRBJ1-1 once TRBV7-9 CASSVEVRETEAFF TGTGCCAGCAGCGTCGAGGTGCGAGAAACTGAAGCTTTCTTT
. TRBJ1-1 . TRBV11-3 CASSLRGLNTEAFF TGTGCCAGCAGCTTAAGAGGGCTGAACACTGAAGCTTTCTTT
TRBD2 TRBJ2-1 . TRBV11-2 CASSLDLSLAGGNEQFF TGTGCCAGCAGCTTAGATCTCTCCCTAGCGGGGGGTAATGAGCAGTTCTTC
. TRBJ2-3 . TRBV6-1 CASSIATGGTDTQYF TGTGCCAGCAGCATCGCGACAGGTGGCACAGATACGCAGTATTTT
. TRBJ1-1 . TRBV4-3 CASSQVRGLNTEAFF TGCGCCAGCAGCCAAGTCAGGGGCCTGAACACTGAAGCTTTCTTT
. TRBJ2-5 . TRBV7-9 CASSLEGGQAGSQYF TGTGCCAGCAGCTTAGAGGGCGGGCAGGCGGGGTCCCAGTACTTC
. TRBJ1-6 . TRBV7-2 CASSLGDSWSPLHF TGTGCCAGCAGCCTCGGGGACTCGTGGTCACCCCTCCACTTT
. TRBJ1-1 . TRBV20-1 CSAPGGAAFF TGCAGTGCCCCTGGAGGGGCAGCTTTCTTT
. TRBJ2-3 . TRBV18 CASSLGYSHTDTQYF TGTGCCAGCTCACTTGGGTACAGTCACACAGATACGCAGTATTTT
. TRBJ1-5 . TRBV6-5 CASRSTGPNQPQHF TGTGCCAGCAGATCGACAGGCCCTAATCAGCCCCAGCATTTT
. TRBJ1-1 . TRBV27 CASSSYRRGNTEAFF TGTGCCAGCAGTTCATACAGGCGAGGGAACACTGAAGCTTTCTTT
. TRBJ1-5 . TRBV4-3 CASSQGQGLNQPQHF TGCGCCAGCAGCCAAGGGCAGGGGCTCAATCAGCCCCAGCATTTT
TRBD1 TRBJ2-1 . TRBV19 CASSPRGGQGIREQFF TGTGCCAGTAGTCCCAGGGGGGGACAGGGGATTCGTGAGCAGTTCTTC
TRBD1 TRBJ1-1 . TRBV28 CASSPGTGDTEAFF TGTGCCAGCAGTCCCGGGACAGGGGACACTGAAGCTTTCTTT
. TRBJ1-5 . TRBV30 CACAPGDGLNQPQHF TGTGCCTGCGCTCCCGGAGACGGGTTAAATCAGCCCCAGCATTTT
. TRBJ2-6 . TRBV19 CASSIDSPSQIGANVLTF TGTGCCAGTAGTATAGATTCTCCGAGCCAAATTGGGGCCAACGTCCTGACTTTC
. TRBJ1-2 . TRBV5-6 CASSLGGAARGYTF TGTGCCAGCAGCTTGGGCGGGGCAGCGCGAGGCTACACCTTC
. TRBJ1-2 . TRBV10-3 CAISNGGDYGYTF TGTGCCATCAGCAACGGTGGAGACTATGGCTACACCTTC
TRBD1 TRBJ2-5 . TRBV2 CASRTGGVVETQYF TGTGCCAGCAGAACAGGGGGCGTCGTGGAGACCCAGTACTTC
. TRBJ1-1 once TRBV18 CASSPPGQNTEAFF TGTGCCAGCTCACCTCCGGGACAGAACACTGAAGCTTTCTTT